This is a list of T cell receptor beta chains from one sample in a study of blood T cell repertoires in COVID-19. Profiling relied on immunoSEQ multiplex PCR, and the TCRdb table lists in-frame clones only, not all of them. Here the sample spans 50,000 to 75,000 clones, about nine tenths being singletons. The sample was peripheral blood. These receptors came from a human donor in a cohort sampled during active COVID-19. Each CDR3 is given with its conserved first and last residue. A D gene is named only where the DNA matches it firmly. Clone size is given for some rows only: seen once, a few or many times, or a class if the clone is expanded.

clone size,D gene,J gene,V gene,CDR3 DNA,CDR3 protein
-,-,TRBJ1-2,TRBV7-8,TGTGCCAGCAGCTTAGCCGGTCAAGAAAGGGGTGGCTACACCTTC,CASSLAGQERGGYTF
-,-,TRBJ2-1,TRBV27,TGTGCCAGCAGTTTGGGCAGGGCAATCAATGAGCAGTTCTTC,CASSLGRAINEQFF
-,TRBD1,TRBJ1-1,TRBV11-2,TGTGCCAGCAGCTTTCCCCGACAGGGTATTTTCTCTGAAGCTTTCTTT,CASSFPRQGIFSEAFF
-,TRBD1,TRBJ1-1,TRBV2,TGTGCCAGCACTTCACAGGGGATGAACACTGAAGCTTTCTTT,CASTSQGMNTEAFF
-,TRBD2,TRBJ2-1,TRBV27,TGTGCCAGCAGTTTCCTCGCGGGGGGGAGGGGTGAGCAGTTCTTC,CASSFLAGGRGEQFF
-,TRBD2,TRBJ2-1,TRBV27,TGTGCCAGCAGTCATCTAGCGGGGGGGCTATATGAGCAGTTCTTC,CASSHLAGGLYEQFF
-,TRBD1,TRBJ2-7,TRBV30,TGTGCCTGGAGTCGAGGACAGGACTACGAGCAGTACTTC,CAWSRGQDYEQYF
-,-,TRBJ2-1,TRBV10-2,TGCGCCAGCAGTGGGGTGGGTGGGGCCTCGAGGTCCTACAATGAGCAGTTCTTC,CASSGVGGASRSYNEQFF
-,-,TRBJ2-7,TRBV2,TGTGCCAGCAGTGTGTGGAGGGCAGACTACGAGCAGTACTTC,CASSVWRADYEQYF
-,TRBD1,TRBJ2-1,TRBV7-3,TGTGCCAGCAGCCGCAGGGGGCTCGCCTACAATGAGCAGTTCTTC,CASSRRGLAYNEQFF
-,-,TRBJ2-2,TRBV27,TGTGCCAGCAGTCTACAGGGGGGGATCGGGGAGCTGTTTTTT,CASSLQGGIGELFF
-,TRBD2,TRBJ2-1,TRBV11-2,TGTGCCAGCAGCTGGGCGGGAGTAGACAATGAGCAGTTCTTC,CASSWAGVDNEQFF
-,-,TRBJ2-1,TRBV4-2,TGTGCCAGCAGCCGGGACTTGGACAATGAGCAGTTCTTC,CASSRDLDNEQFF
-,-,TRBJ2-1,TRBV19,TGTGCCAGTAGAGTTGGGACATCCTACAATGAGCAGTTCTTC,CASRVGTSYNEQFF
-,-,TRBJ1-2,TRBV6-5,TGTGCCAGCAGTCCCTCAGGGGATGGCTACACCTTC,CASSPSGDGYTF
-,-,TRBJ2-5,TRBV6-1,TGTGCCAGCAGTGAAGAGACAAGGGGGACCCAGTACTTC,CASSEETRGTQYF
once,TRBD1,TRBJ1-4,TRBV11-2,TGTGCCAGCAGCGACCGGGACAGCCTTGCAACTAATGAAAAACTGTTTTTT,CASSDRDSLATNEKLFF
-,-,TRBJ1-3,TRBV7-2,TGTGCCAGCAGCTTCACAGGGTTCGGAAACACCATATATTTT,CASSFTGFGNTIYF
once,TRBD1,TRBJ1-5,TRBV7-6,TGTGCCAGCAGCTCGGGGACAGGGCGCTATAGCAATCAGCCCCAGCATTTT,CASSSGTGRYSNQPQHF
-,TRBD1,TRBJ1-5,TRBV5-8,TGTGCCAGCAGTCGGGGACAGGGGATGGGTCAGCCCCAGCATTTT,CASSRGQGMGQPQHF